This T cell receptor (beta chain) is drawn from a study of CD8 T cells in ankylosing spondylitis. Study results and caveats: Reports say disease-linked clones showed up significantly more in matched ankylosing spondylitis synovial fluid. Those disease-linked clones were CD8+; they were also relatively rare in peripheral blood.

Trimming removed 3 bases at V and 4 bases at J, with 9 bases between. The V gene's germline CDR1 is MNHEY and CDR2 SMNVEV (reference sequence). This CDR3 spans 13 amino acids. Using its own MiXCR run on the 5' RACE reads, TCRdb lists one record per CDR3 protein. In the table there are about 130,000 distinct CDR3 sequences, 6% to 8% of which are singletons. Concerning this clonotype itself: Its target is not known.

This chain connects TRBV27 to TRBJ1-1; maybe TRBD1 (5 bases). The sample was blood, either unsorted or a sorted T cell fraction (not recorded which). The sequence came from a female donor with ankylosing spondylitis or in good health (not recorded which). The CDR3 DNA reads TGTGCCAGCAGTTTCCCAGGGACCACTGAAGCTTTCTTT. Translating it yields CASSFPGTTEAFF.